Presented here are 4 T cell receptor beta chains from one specimen sequenced in a study of cytomegalovirus exposure and HLA in healthy donors. The PCR had 60 Vbeta and 13 Jbeta primers. Profiled with immunoSEQ multiplex PCR; TCRdb holds only in-frame clones, not every one. The sample gives 150,000 to 250,000 clones, around 77% of which show up once; about 1.9% is in the top ten. Sequencing input: PBMCs. These receptors were collected from a man younger than 45 in good health and CMV-seronegative.

The V call is TRBV2, the J call TRBJ2-5; D unresolved. This CDR3 is built from 15 residues. Trimming pared 0 bases from V and 4 bases from J, leaving 12 bases between. Germline CDR1 reads SNHLY; CDR2 reads FYNNEI. The CDR3 loop reads CASSEATTAPETQYF. DNA for the CDR3: TGTGCCAGCAGTGAAGCGACAACAGCCCCAGAGACCCAGTACTTC.

Regarding this clone: The junction departs from germline at one end; a sequencing error may be responsible. The same CDR3 arises from other DNA sequences in this sample as well. The chain combines TRBV7-3 with TRBJ2-3; the match to TRBD2 covers 12 bases. Germline V gives CDR1 SGHTA, CDR2 FQGTGA. The CDR3 is made up of 17 amino acids. The DNA of the CDR3 is TGTGCCAGCAGCTCGCCCCGACTAGCGGGAGATCCAGATACGCAATATTTT. This gives the protein CASSSPRLAGDPDTQYF.

This chain links TRBV29-1 with TRBJ2-2; maybe TRBD2 (7 bases). V lost 3 bases, J lost 2 bases, and 16 bases lay in between. CDR1 is SQVTM, CDR2 ANQGSEA, per germline. The CDR3 runs to 16 residues. CDR3 sequence: CSVEGGAGTNTGELFF. CDR3 DNA: TGCAGCGTTGAGGGGGGGGCAGGGACAAACACCGGGGAGCTGTTTTTT.

The chain uses TRBV7-2 and TRBJ2-3; TRBD2 aligns across 12 bases. Trimming took 6 bases from V and 7 from J; bases not matched to a gene: 5. Germline CDR1 is SGHTA and CDR2 is FQGNSA. The CDR3 has 14 amino acids. DNA of the CDR3: TGTGCCAGCAGACGACTAGCGGGAGAACATACGCAGTATTTT. This sequence encodes CASRRLAGEHTQYF.